This T cell receptor (beta chain) emerged from a study of patients and donors after allogeneic stem cell transplantation. TCRdb fed the RT-PCR reads into MiXCR, producing one record per CDR3 protein. The data contain hundreds of thousands of distinct CDR3 sequences, approximately 16% of them seen just once; the ten biggest clones take up 7.2%. The germline V and J ends were trimmed by 7 bases and 0 bases, with 10 bases remaining between them. From germline, CDR1 is MNHNS and CDR2 SASEGT. CDR3 length equals 15 residues. Sequences were obtained from blood, either unsorted or a sorted T cell fraction (not recorded which). V usage is TRBV6-1 and J usage is TRBJ2-6, with D hard to call. This sequence originates from a human donor who was either an allogeneic HSCT recipient or a stem cell or donor lymphocyte infusion donor (not recorded which). It is not recorded whose cells these are; they may come from a transplant donor. The DNA for the CDR3 is TGTGCCAGCAAAGTAGGCCACTCTGGGGCCAACGTCCTGACTTTC. Protein product: CASKVGHSGANVLTF.